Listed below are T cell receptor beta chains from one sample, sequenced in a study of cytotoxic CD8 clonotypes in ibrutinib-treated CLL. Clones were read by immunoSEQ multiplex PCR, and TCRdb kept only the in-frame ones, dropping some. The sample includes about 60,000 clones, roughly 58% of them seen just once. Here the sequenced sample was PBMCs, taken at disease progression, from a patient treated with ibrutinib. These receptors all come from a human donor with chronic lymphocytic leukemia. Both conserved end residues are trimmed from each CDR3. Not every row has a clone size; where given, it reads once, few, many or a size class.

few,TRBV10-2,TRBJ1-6,ASSESSGNNSPLH
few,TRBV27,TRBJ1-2,ASSLRAPQGPYGYT
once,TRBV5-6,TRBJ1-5,ASSLGTDYSNQPQH
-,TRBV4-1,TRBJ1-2,ASSQVGTGANYGYT
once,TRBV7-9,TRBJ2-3,ASSLVAGVADTQY
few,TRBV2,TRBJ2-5,ASSVGWETQY
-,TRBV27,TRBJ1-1,ASSFTPWNTEAF
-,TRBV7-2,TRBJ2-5,ASSLSTGGETQY
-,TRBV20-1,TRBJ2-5,SAPKGETQY
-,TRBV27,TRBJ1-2,ASSIKTAGGYGYT
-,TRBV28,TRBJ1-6,ASSLRSGIYYNSPLH
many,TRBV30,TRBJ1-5,AWTGAYSNQPQH
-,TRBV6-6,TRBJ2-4,ASGTDVAKNIQY
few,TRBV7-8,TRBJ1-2,ASSPQGYGYT
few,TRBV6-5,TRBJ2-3,ASSYSTSARTDTQY
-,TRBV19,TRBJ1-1,ASSMVGQEAF
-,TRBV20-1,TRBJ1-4,SLQGHEKLF
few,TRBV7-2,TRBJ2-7,ASSRGGHYEQY
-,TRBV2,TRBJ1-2,ASSDLGANYGYT
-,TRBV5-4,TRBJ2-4,ASSHNRTWKNIQY
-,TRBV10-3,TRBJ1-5,AISESETARNQPQH
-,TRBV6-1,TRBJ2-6,ASSVLGSGANVLT
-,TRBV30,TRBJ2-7,AWSGGGSSYEQY
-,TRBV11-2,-,ASRGLRDGAYNEQF
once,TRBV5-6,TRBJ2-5,ASSLWPGVQETQY
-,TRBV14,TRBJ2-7,ASSRRGSVYEQY
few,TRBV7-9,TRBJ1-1,ASSLIYTEAF
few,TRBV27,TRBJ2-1,ASSLSGNNEQF
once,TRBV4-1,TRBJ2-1,ASSQEGNYNEQF
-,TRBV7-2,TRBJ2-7,ASSLTGRRSYEQY
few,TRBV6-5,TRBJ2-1,ASRRDSYNEQF
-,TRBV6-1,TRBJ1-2,ASSEAQGGRGYT
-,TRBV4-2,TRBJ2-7,ASSQDPGSTSYEQY
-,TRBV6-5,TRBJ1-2,ASSYSGSGGYT
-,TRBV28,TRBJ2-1,ASRRPGLRPEQF
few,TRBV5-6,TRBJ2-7,ASGRTGAEQY
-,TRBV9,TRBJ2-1,ASSVASGSSREQF
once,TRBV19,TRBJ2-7,ASSHGQGAYEQY
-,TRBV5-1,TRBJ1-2,ASSKDRGAGYT
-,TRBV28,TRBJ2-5,ASSPPTGVGGTQY
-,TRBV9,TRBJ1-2,ASSVSGDTYGYT
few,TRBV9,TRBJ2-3,ASSPGLERTDTQY
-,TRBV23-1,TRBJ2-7,ASSREGSDYEQY
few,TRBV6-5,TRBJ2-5,ASRSGPRETQY
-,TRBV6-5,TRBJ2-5,ASSYSRGRQETQY
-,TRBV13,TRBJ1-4,ASSPTGGKKLF
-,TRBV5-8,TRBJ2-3,ASRRSEVSWGTTDTQY
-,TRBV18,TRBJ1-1,ASSPPGWNTEAF
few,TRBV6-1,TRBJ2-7,ASSYGGGAY
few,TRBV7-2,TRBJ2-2,ASAPPPASTGELF
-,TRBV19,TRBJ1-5,ASSRGQGDGQPQH